The 21 T cell receptor beta chains listed next were all sequenced from one sample in a study of T cells in Graves' hyperthyroidism and ophthalmopathy. RNA transcripts yielded amplified TCR beta CDR3 regions. In the first-round RT-PCR of the TCR CDR3, the HTBI primer set was used. TCRdb passed the multiplex PCR reads through MiXCR, listing each CDR3 protein once. The table has some 250,000 distinct CDR3 sequences, roughly 15% seen once; the top ten hold 30%. What was sequenced was blood. The receptors stem from a woman between 50 and 59 years old with Graves' hyperthyroidism that later progressed to Graves' ophthalmopathy.

This clonotype was observed at least ten times. This chain joins TRBV30 and TRBJ2-1; 9 bases are shared with TRBD2. In germline, CDR1 is GTSNPN, CDR2 SVGIG (reference sequence). V was pared by 4 bases and J by 8 bases, with 6 bases of the junction left unmatched. The CDR3 is 13 amino acids. The CDR3 region is CAWNSGRMYEQFF. The CDR3 DNA is TGTGCCTGGAATAGCGGGAGAATGTATGAGCAGTTCTTC.

This clonotype was counted at least ten times. The chain links TRBV11-2 to TRBJ1-1; the D is unclear. Germline V gene data show CDR1 as SGHAT and CDR2 as FQNNGV. The CDR3 totals 17 residues. Deletions cut 0 bases from V and 4 bases from J, with 18 bases between. The CDR3, as DNA: TGTGCCAGCAGCTTAGAAGTCCCAAGCCCGGATGGCACTGAAGCTTTCTTT. Protein sequence: CASSLEVPSPDGTEAFF.

This clonotype was recorded many times. The chain combines TRBV20-1 with TRBJ2-1; tentative D call: TRBD2 (5 bases). This CDR3 is built from 15 residues. The V gene's germline CDR1 is DFQATT and CDR2 SNEGSKA (reference sequence). V was clipped by 0 bases and J by 8 bases, with 17 bases between them. CDR3 sequence: CSARDQRAAGHEQFF. In DNA, the CDR3 is TGCAGTGCTAGAGATCAGCGAGCGGCAGGACATGAGCAGTTCTTC.

With respect to this clonotype: The CDR3 end shows no conserved phenylalanine or tryptophan, and so a read error is likely. The rearrangement joins TRBV6-6 to TRBJ2-5, with D unclear. This CDR3 is built from 14 residues. Trimming left V 2 bases short and J 2 bases short, with 9 bases between. Per germline, CDR1 MNHNY and CDR2 SVGAGI (reference sequence). DNA of the CDR3: TGTGCCAGCAGTTACCAAGGGCAACAAGAGACCCAGTACCTC. Amino acids: CASSYQGQQETQYL.

This clonotype occurred many times. The chain uses TRBV6-1 and TRBJ2-3, with TRBD2 matching over 9 bases. In germline, CDR1 is MNHNS, CDR2 SASEGT. The junction had 5 bases not matched to a gene; V was cut back by 5 bases and J by 2 bases. The CDR3 loop spans 15 amino acids. In nucleotides, the CDR3 is TGTGCCAGCAGTATTGTAGCGGGGGACACAGATACGCAGTATTTT. This codes for CASSIVAGDTDTQYF.

Ten or more counts support this clonotype. The chain uses TRBV20-1 and TRBJ2-1; 7 positions match TRBD2. V lost 5 bases to trimming and J lost 5 bases; unmatched junction nucleotides: 12. Germline-derived CDR1 and CDR2 are DFQATT and SNEGSKA (reference sequence). CDR3 length: 15 amino acids. The CDR3 here is CSADPREKHHNEQFF. CDR3 coding DNA: TGCAGTGCTGACCCGCGGGAGAAACACCACAATGAGCAGTTCTTC.

The chain is built from TRBV25-1 and TRBJ1-5, with 7 bases fitting TRBD1. Germline V CDR1 and CDR2: MGHDK, SYGVNS. The J segment lost 11 bases and the V segment lost 6 bases, leaving 13 bases of the junction unmatched. The CDR3 sequence is 14 residues long. CDR3 region: CASSETGTSGAQHF. CDR3 sequence (DNA): TGTGCCAGCAGCGAGACAGGGACCTCGGGAGCCCAGCATTTT.

The chain uses TRBV24-1 and TRBJ2-3; 8 nucleotides align to TRBD1. The CDR3 runs 16 residues. With V trimmed by 5 bases and J by 3 bases, 9 bases remained unmatched. Germline V CDR1 and CDR2: KGHDR, SFDVKD. This chain's CDR3 is CATSAYRGEVTDTQYF. The CDR3 DNA reads as TGTGCCACCAGTGCTTACAGGGGGGAAGTAACAGATACGCAGTATTTT.

In this sample, this clonotype turned up many times. The chain recombines TRBV12-3 or TRBV12-4 with TRBJ1-1; D is perhaps TRBD1 (6 bases). The CDR3 is made up of 12 amino acids. The V and J ends lost 6 bases and 8 bases respectively, with 13 bases between them. The CDR3 is CASSTGTREAFF. In DNA form, the CDR3 reads TGTGCCAGCAGCACCGGGACAAGAGAAGCTTTCTTT.

This clonotype has ten or more counts. An end of the junction does not agree with germline; a read error may underlie this. This rearrangement joins TRBV6-1 to TRBJ2-1; the D gene is possibly TRBD1 (5 bases). The germline V gene encodes CDR1 MNHNS and CDR2 SASEGT. The CDR3 runs 15 residues. The CDR3 spells CASSTSGASNNEQFF. The DNA for the CDR3 is TGTGCCAGCAGTACGAGTGGGGCCTCCAACAATGAGCAGTTCTTC.

The rearrangement uses TRBV6-1 and TRBJ1-4; D ambiguous. CDR1 is MNHNS, CDR2 SASEGT, per germline. The CDR3 contains 14 residues. The V and J ends lost 7 bases and 4 bases respectively, with 13 bases between them. CDR3 DNA sequence: TGTGCCAGCACCGATCGGGGAATTAATGAAAAACTGTTTTTT. Its protein is CASTDRGINEKLFF.

The sample holds many counts of this clonotype. CDR3 residues: CSVDPLNTEAFF. The DNA of the CDR3 is TGCAGCGTCGATCCTTTGAACACTGAAGCTTTCTTT. The chain combines TRBV29-1 with TRBJ1-1, with D unresolved. The CDR3 is 12 residues long. Germline V gives CDR1 SQVTM, CDR2 ANQGSEA. V gave up 6 bases and J gave up 0 bases, with 8 bases separating them.

This clonotype was counted many times. This chain uses TRBV20-1 with TRBJ2-7; 7 bases are a match to TRBD1. Germline trimming cut 5 bases from V and 3 bases from J; bases unmatched to any gene: 10. Germline V lookup: CDR1 DFQATT, CDR2 SNEGSKA (reference sequence). This CDR3 comprises 14 residues. DNA of the CDR3: TGCAGTGCTCGACGAGACAGGGTGGTCTACGAGCAGTACTTC. As protein: CSARRDRVVYEQYF.

This clonotype was counted many times. The rearrangement joins TRBV18 to TRBJ1-5, with no clear D. The CDR3 has 15 residues. Between the trimmed V and J ends, which lost 2 bases and 4 bases, there was a span of 12 bases. Germline CDR1 reads KGHSH; CDR2 reads LQKENI. The CDR3 region is CASSPVGSLNQPQHF. In DNA, the CDR3 is TGTGCCAGCTCACCAGTTGGCAGCCTAAATCAGCCCCAGCATTTT.

This clonotype was observed a few times. This sequence joins TRBV4-1 and TRBJ1-5; weak D call: TRBD1 (5 bases). The CDR3 is 16 residues long. Trimming removed 0 bases at V and 1 base at J, with 10 bases between. The V gene's germline CDR1 is MGHRA and CDR2 YSYEKL. This chain's CDR3 is CASSQDRGGSNQPQHF. CDR3 DNA sequence: TGCGCCAGCAGCCAAGATCGGGGGGGGAGCAATCAGCCCCAGCATTTT.

This clonotype was recorded at least ten times. The rearrangement uses TRBV7-9 and TRBJ2-1, with D perhaps TRBD1 or TRBD2 (5 bases each). The CDR3 is 15 amino acids. Trimming took 5 bases from V and 8 from J, leaving 19 bases between them. Per germline, CDR1 SEHNR and CDR2 FQNEAQ (reference sequence). Here the CDR3 DNA reads TGTGCCAGCAGCCCCCGGAGAGGGGTGGGCGATGAGCAGTTCTTC. Translated, it gives CASSPRRGVGDEQFF.

This clonotype showed up many times. This rearrangement joins TRBV2 to TRBJ1-1; unclear D gene. The CDR3 covers 12 residues. The V end lost 4 bases, the J end lost 6 bases, and 9 bases lay between the germline ends. Germline CDR1 reads SNHLY; CDR2 reads FYNNEI. This CDR3 reads CASSGGLAEAFF. CDR3 sequence (DNA): TGTGCCAGCAGTGGTGGGTTAGCTGAAGCTTTCTTT.

The chain links TRBV6-1 to TRBJ2-6; D ambiguous. From germline, CDR1 is MNHNS and CDR2 SASEGT. The CDR3 is 14 amino acids. V was shortened by 8 bases and J by 0 bases, with 8 bases between the two germline ends. Here the CDR3 reads CASERLSGANVLTF. The CDR3 DNA reads TGTGCCAGCGAAAGACTCTCTGGGGCCAACGTCCTGACTTTC.

This clonotype was seen a few times. The chain recombines TRBV30 with TRBJ1-2; the D is unclear. This CDR3 contains 13 residues. CDR1 is GTSNPN and CDR2 is SVGIG in the germline V gene (reference sequence). V was trimmed by 1 base and J by 9 bases, leaving 15 bases between them. CDR3 nucleotide sequence: TGTGCCTGGAGTGAGCGGGCAGGTCTGCGCTACACCTTC. Its protein product is CAWSERAGLRYTF.

This clonotype came up many times. The chain employs TRBV11-2 and TRBJ2-1; tentative D call: TRBD1 (6 bases). Trimming pared 3 bases from V and 4 bases from J, leaving 10 bases between. The length of the CDR3 is 14 residues. Germline V lookup: CDR1 SGHAT, CDR2 FQNNGV. CDR3 residues: CASSFYTGYNEQFF. In DNA form, the CDR3 reads TGTGCCAGCAGCTTCTACACAGGGTACAATGAGCAGTTCTTC.

This clonotype has ten or more counts. The chain combines TRBV2 with TRBJ2-1; D unresolved. The ends were cut back, 6 bases at V and 2 bases at J, with 14 bases in the middle. The CDR3 runs to 15 residues. Germline CDR1 reads SNHLY; CDR2 reads FYNNEI. The CDR3 is CASRKDWSPYNEQFF. Here the CDR3 DNA reads TGTGCCAGCAGAAAAGACTGGAGCCCCTACAATGAGCAGTTCTTC.